This T cell receptor beta chain was sequenced for a study of blood T cells in healthy people across ages (dated by TCRdb to between 2014 and 2016). The study in broad terms: In model experiments, template switching captured about one uniquely barcoded TCR beta cDNA molecule for every two T cells. To track age-related changes in TCR beta repertoire diversity, the study relied on deep sequencing normalized with unique cDNA molecular identifiers. Four age groups were formed from the donors: young (average roughly 15 years), middle-aged (around 41), aged (about 62) and long-lived (about 75). To avoid experimental bias, donors of different ages were randomly spread across the sequencing lanes. The study analyzed two additional independent replicas of 1 million unique cDNA reads from the same blood draw for two donors, one aged 18 to 29 and one aged 80 or older.

Beyond this particular receptor, the publication reports: There was a strong correlation between observed TCR beta diversity and the percentage of naive T cells measured by flow cytometry. Estimates of total diversity based on one million sequenced T cells were considered lower bounds and underestimates. Donor CMV infection status was unknown, potentially confounding age-related changes in expanded clonotypes. Because profiling used bulk unsorted PBMCs, naive and antigen-experienced compartments could not be compared conclusively. As age increased, observed TCR beta diversity per million T cells dropped in a roughly linear way, and a significant reduction was already evident by age 40. The long-lived group showed more naive CD4+ T cells, fewer expanded clones and increased TCR diversity than the aged group, suggesting age selection.

The library was prepared using 5' RACE. Instrument used: Illumina HiSeq 2500. A second PCR of roughly 7 to 11 cycles was performed with a sample-barcoded 5' primer and a J-beta primer mix. A template-switch 5' adaptor carrying 12 random nucleotides introduced a unique molecular identifier onto each TCR beta cDNA molecule. Each sample yielded at least 2.5 million CDR3-containing paired-end reads. First-strand cDNA was synthesized from all RNA with the Mint cDNA synthesis kit, primed by a TRBC-specific oligonucleotide. Following uracil-DNA glycosylase treatment, all cDNA underwent a first 18-cycle PCR with the universal primers M1SS and BC2_uni_R. Processing in the source paper ran as follows. For normalization, 1 million high-quality reads were randomly selected from each sample, with every read carrying a distinct molecular identifier. Instead of being binned into consensus sequences, reads that shared molecular identifiers were thrown out. CDR3 identification, clonotype clustering and error correction used MiTCR with a Q25 quality threshold and the strictest error-elimination algorithm. A nonparametric unseen species model with Euler transformation was used to estimate a lower bound on total TCR beta diversity. TCRdb cleaned the public reads at Q25 with fastp, built clones with MiXCR and kept in-frame beta chains. For every CDR3 protein sequence, its rows merge into one entry that carries the most common genes and DNA. For this entry, the V and J calls and clone size follow TCRdb and not the study's own pipeline. For this sample there are 1,500,000 or so distinct CDR3 sequences; approximately 59% appear just once. Of the sample, over 6.5% is held by the ten largest clones.

V is reduced by 2 bases and J by 1 base, leaving a spacing of 8 bases between them. Reading from cysteine to phenylalanine, the CDR3 counts 14 amino acids. Kept here is only the CDR3 DNA, which spans 42 bases and is read in frame from base 1. In the germline V gene (reference sequence), CDR1 corresponds to LGHDT and CDR2 to YNNKEL. Donors were 39 systemically healthy Caucasian individuals from Russia aged about 6 to 100 years. Each donor gave 8 to 10 milliliters of peripheral blood, collected into EDTA-treated Vacutainer tubes. Ficoll-Paque density-gradient centrifugation was used to isolate PBMCs, with at least 7 million per sample. Trizol reagent was used to extract total RNA from the PBMCs, yielding at least 5.5 micrograms per sample. Naive CD45RAhigh/CD27high T cell percentages were measured by flow cytometry on a PBMC aliquot from every donor. Of note for this clonotype: No antigen is known for it. Base qualities are not recorded, but no much larger clone differs from it by a single base.

The sequencing sample was made of blood. Recombination joined TRBV3-1 with TRBJ2-5, with a weak D call of TRBD2 (5 bases match). This receptor was obtained from a man aged 18 to 29 in good health. The DNA sequence is as follows: TGTGCCAGCAGCCAAATAGCGATCCAAGAGACCCAGTACTTC. It is translated as CASSQIAIQETQYF.